This T cell receptor (beta chain) was retrieved from a study of cytomegalovirus exposure and HLA in healthy donors (dated by TCRdb to 2015 to 2018). In the study overall: An earlier analysis of roughly 500 of the donors reported about 280 Gb of sequence data and 90 million to 120 million unique TCR beta sequences obtained from about 200 million T cells. A later genetic analysis took genome-wide SNP genotypes for about 65% of the roughly 670 donors and used that subset as a discovery cohort. The study was designed to test whether signatures of past pathogen exposure could be identified by cataloging public T cell receptors. Among roughly 400 genotyped donors of the cohort, an average of about 240,000 unique TCR beta nucleotide sequences were sequenced per donor, roughly 18% of them non-productive. High-throughput TCR immunosequencing, statistical association of individual TCRs with disease status, and machine learning were combined to predict cytomegalovirus infection status. The number of typed donors differed by locus: about 620-640 for A, B, C, DRB1 and DQB1; about 520 for DQA1; over 600 for DPA1; and 450 to 480 for DPB1. Rather than using new phenotypic data, the later analysis identified candidate immune exposures from TCR beta sequences and from how often those sequences occurred across donors. HLA typing covered class I and class II loci at four-digit resolution. An early release covering approximately 600 HLA-typed donors comprised roughly 300 gigabases of sequencing data and around 80 million unique TCR sequences. The genetic ancestry cluster associated with self-reported Caucasian donors included roughly four fifths of the 300 to 400 genotyped donors. In an earlier analysis of a few hundred of the donors, high-throughput TCR beta sequencing was used to judge whether each TCR beta V gene segment behaved as functional or pseudogenic. In a later analysis, previously published TCR beta repertoires from some 640 donors were re-analyzed and high-resolution HLA genotyping was added so that TCR occurrence patterns could be studied. Donor age, sex, ethnicity and CMV serostatus were collected together with the repertoire data. A separate validation cohort of approximately 120 different subjects was used in addition to the roughly 720-subject first cohort. Every repertoire in the discovery cohort had been generated on one and the same sequencing platform. About 5 DR-DQ haplotypes were handled as single units for association and clustering, since linkage in the cohort was strong. The T cell repertoires of roughly 660 subjects were profiled by immunosequencing and related to cytomegalovirus serostatus.

Paper-wide results and their limitations: A few of the identified cytomegalovirus-associated TCR beta chains were confirmed in vitro to be specific for cytomegalovirus antigens. Because HLA typing was unavailable for some donors at each locus, only the typed subset was used in association tests. A later analysis associated about 17,000 TCR beta sequences with specific HLA alleles at a false discovery rate of 0.05. The presence/absence analyses assumed that sequencing depth was roughly uniform across donors, and that assumption may not be true. A further reported finding was that TCR beta sequences accurately predicted the HLA-A and HLA-B alleles for most subjects in the first cohort. Because the 87-base-pair reads could not distinguish some IMGT-functional V segments, including TRBV6-2 and TRBV6-3, those segments were excluded. It was suggested by the authors that the approach could potentially be generalized to other disease states and immunological phenotypes. Linkage disequilibrium might explain the correlated functional status among segregating V segments, but an unknown experimental factor could not be excluded. An earlier analysis of 450 to 750 of the donors showed that most TCR beta V segments appeared in productive rearrangements either about 87% or about 30% of the time, which broadly matched IMGT annotations. In a later analysis, TCR association rates were found to vary across HLA loci, with the most associated TCRs seen for DRB1 alleles and the fewest for HLA-C alleles. Compared with the approximately 710-donor mean, donors in an Asian-associated ancestry cluster had fewer N-insertions in productive TCRs, according to a later genetic analysis. According to a later analysis, parvovirus B19, influenza, CMV and Epstein-Barr virus appeared linked to several top co-occurrence clusters. In the study, around 150 TCR beta chains were listed as associated with cytomegalovirus. An association between a missense DCLRE1C variant and V-gene and J-gene trimming of TCR beta chains was found in a later genetic analysis and replicated in an independent cohort. Across donors, most TCR sequences were observed very rarely, whereas some public TCRs were present in many individuals. For the cohort, immune exposure information was limited to CMV serostatus. Because counts were too low, roughly 18 rarely observed V segments, including chromosome 9 orphons, were left out of the earlier analysis of over 550 of the donors. A cluster of highly shared sequence variants was judged likely to represent a technical artifact of the sequencing pipeline. In a later analysis, HLA-associated TCR beta chains showed more clonal expansion and lower generation probabilities than non-associated chains that were equally common. The classifier was reported to diagnose cytomegalovirus status with high specificity and sensitivity in both the original and validation cohorts. This cohort had only TCR beta chains sequenced, and the lack of alpha or paired-chain data limited which features could be detected. Most CMV-associated TCR beta chains appeared to be HLA-restricted in a later analysis, and the HLA associations seemed to be driven largely by CMV exposure. Assigning TCR associations to individual alleles was difficult when HLA alleles, especially DR and DQ, strongly co-occurred.

The method behind the library was the immunoSEQ multiplex PCR assay. For the multiplex PCR, a mixture combining 60 forward primers for TCR Vbeta segments and 13 reverse primers for TCR Jbeta segments was used. Amplification of the CDR3 region of rearranged TCR beta genes was performed with a multiplex PCR assay on genomic DNA. The amplified TCR beta libraries were sequenced on the Illumina HiSeq System as 87-base-pair reads. The paper's processing steps were these. A later analysis tallied roughly 78 million unique TCR beta chains across the 666 repertoires, and roughly 11 million of those chains were shared by two or more donors. To remove PCR and sequencing errors, raw reads were error-corrected and collapsed into unique sequences using a nearest-neighbor algorithm that merged closely related sequences. CDR3 sequences were aligned to IMGT reference sequences to assign V, D and J gene segments. Each retained sequence needed at least a six-nucleotide match to both a V gene segment and a J gene segment. Rearrangements were called productive when the CDR3 lacked stop codons and stayed in frame with V and J; all others were non-productive. Following IMGT convention, CDR3 was defined as the stretch from the second conserved V-encoded cysteine up to the conserved J-encoded phenylalanine. Sequences without an unambiguous match to a single V gene segment were excluded from the earlier analysis of approximately 560 of the donors. An earlier analysis of a few hundred of the donors called V segments functional above 56.7% productive rearrangements and segregating when the between-donor standard deviation exceeded 5%. A statistical classification framework was developed to diagnose cytomegalovirus status using the catalog of TCR beta chain sequences. In a later analysis, V and J genes were assigned by comparing TCR nucleotide sequences against IMGT/GENE-DB human TR gene sequences. Using the TCRdist pipeline, a later analysis assigned CDR3 sequences along with most-parsimonious VDJ recombination scenarios. In a later analysis, each TCR beta chain was defined by its CDR3 amino acid sequence together with its V-gene family, and reads lacking a unique V-gene family were excluded. In a later analysis, approximately 640 highly shared, low-generation-probability nucleotide sequences were removed to address suspected cross-contamination and a sequencing artifact. For each public chain, a later analysis derived a clonal expansion index from normalized ranks of inferred template counts within each repertoire. Generation probabilities in a later analysis came from a VDJ recombination model fitted to out-of-frame rearrangements, and those results were checked against IGoR. Hypergeometric tests were used in a later analysis to score TCR-TCR, TCR-HLA and TCR-CMV co-occurrence, with a repertoire-size bias correction applied to the TCR pairs. A later analysis estimated false discovery rates by permuting HLA or CMV assignments 20 times. In a later analysis, co-occurring TCRs were grouped using DBSCAN, with TCRdist sequence similarity added in when clustering inside HLA-allele-positive subsets. Repertoires with fewer than 30,000 or more than 120,000 public chains were left out of co-occurrence clustering, as were a handful of repertoires with anomalous nucleotide sharing. TCRdb stores this immuneACCESS table with in-frame sequences only. Part of the clones is absent; in the studies checked, under half of the shortfall reflects unresolved V genes, and no reason is known for the rest. V, J and clone size derive from that table, while D and trimming were established from the DNA sequence. The sample includes around 200,000 clones, with roughly 84% observed a single time. The ten most abundant clones make up 2% to 3% of the sample.

As to this clone: No antigen is known for it. Within one base of it there is no much larger clone, and no base qualities were kept.

At the junction V is shortened by 5 bases and J by 6 bases; bases outside the gene matches: 9. Via the germline V gene (reference sequence), CDR1 is MNHEY and CDR2 SMNVEV. The CDR3 has 15 amino acids, counting the end cysteine and phenylalanine. Only the CDR3 DNA stays, 45 bases, in frame from base 1. In total, roughly 670 healthy bone marrow donors made up the cohort. At the time of sampling, every cohort member was nominally healthy, though immune exposures that went unrecorded were likely present. The donor tested CMV seropositive and was one of the 289 seropositive cohort members. A peripheral blood sample was collected from each donor, and TCR beta sequencing was performed on peripheral blood mononuclear cells. Genomic DNA was extracted from the blood cell samples with the Qiagen DNeasy Blood Extraction Kit.

This sequence originates from a woman aged 50 to 60 in good health and CMV-seropositive. Sequenced sample: PBMCs. Recombination joined TRBV27 with TRBJ1-5; 8 junctional bases match TRBD1. Read as DNA, the sequence is TGTGCCAGCAGTCCTATGACAGGGGTGGGTCAGCCCCAGCATTTT. Its amino acids are CASSPMTGVGQPQHF.